One T cell receptor (beta chain) is described in this entry. The sample comes from a study of blood T cell repertoires in COVID-19. Study summary: Acute and convalescent COVID-19 specimens originated in the United States, Italy and Spain.

V shed 8 bases and J shed 4 bases, with 15 bases lying between them. This CDR3 is built from 13 residues. Germline V gene lookup returns CDR1 SQVTM and CDR2 ANQGSEA. The protocol was immunoSEQ multiplex PCR, while the TCRdb copy is restricted to in-frame clones and leaves out a portion. The sample holds 150,000 to 200,000 clones, around 84% seen once. What was sequenced was peripheral blood. This clonotype originated in a woman aged 70-85 years with COVID-19, enrolled during active disease. The chain links TRBV29-1 to TRBJ1-3; D unresolved. CDR3 sequence: CSLDGEHGNTIYF. The CDR3 region has the DNA TGCAGCCTAGACGGGGAGCACGGAAACACCATATATTTT.